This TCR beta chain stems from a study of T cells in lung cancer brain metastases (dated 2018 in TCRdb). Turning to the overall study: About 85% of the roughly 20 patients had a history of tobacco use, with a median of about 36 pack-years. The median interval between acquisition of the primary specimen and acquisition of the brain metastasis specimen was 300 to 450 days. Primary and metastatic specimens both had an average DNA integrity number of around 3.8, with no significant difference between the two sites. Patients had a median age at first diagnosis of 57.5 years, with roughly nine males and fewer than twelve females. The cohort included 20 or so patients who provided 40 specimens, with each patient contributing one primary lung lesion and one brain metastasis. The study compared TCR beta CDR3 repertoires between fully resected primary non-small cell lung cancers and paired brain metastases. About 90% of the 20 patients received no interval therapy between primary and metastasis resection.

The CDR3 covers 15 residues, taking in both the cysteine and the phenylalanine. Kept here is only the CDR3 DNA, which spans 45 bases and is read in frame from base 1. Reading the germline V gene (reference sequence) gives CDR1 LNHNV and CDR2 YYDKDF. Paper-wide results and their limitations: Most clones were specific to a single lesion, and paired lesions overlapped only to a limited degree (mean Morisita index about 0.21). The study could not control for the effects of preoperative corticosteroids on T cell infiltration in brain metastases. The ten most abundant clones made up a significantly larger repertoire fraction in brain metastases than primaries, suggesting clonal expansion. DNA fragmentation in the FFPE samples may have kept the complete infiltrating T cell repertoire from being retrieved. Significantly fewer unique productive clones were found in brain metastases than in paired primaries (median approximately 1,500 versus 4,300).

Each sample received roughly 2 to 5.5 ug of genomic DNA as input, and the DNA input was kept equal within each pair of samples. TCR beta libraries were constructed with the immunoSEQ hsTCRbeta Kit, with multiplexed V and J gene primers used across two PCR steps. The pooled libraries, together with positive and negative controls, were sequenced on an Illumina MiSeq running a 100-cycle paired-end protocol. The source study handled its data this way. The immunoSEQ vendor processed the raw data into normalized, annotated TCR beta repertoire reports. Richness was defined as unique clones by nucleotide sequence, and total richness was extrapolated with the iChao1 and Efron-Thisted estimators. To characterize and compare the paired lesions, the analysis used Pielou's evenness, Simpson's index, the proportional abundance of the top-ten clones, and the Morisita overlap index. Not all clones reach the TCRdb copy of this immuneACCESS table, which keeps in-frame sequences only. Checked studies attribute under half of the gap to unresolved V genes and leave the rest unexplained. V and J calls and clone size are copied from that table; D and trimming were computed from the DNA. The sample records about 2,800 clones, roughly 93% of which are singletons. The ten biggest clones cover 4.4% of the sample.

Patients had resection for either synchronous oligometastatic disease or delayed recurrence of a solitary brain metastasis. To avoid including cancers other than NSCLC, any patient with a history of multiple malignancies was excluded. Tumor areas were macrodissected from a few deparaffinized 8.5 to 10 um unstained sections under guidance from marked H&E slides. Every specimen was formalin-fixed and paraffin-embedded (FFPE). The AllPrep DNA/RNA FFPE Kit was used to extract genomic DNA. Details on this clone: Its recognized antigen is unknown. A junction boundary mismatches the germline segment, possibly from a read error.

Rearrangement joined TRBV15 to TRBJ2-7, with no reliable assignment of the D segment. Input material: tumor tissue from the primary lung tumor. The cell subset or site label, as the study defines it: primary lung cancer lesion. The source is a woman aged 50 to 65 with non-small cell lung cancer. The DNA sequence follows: TGTGCCACCAGCAGAGACACTACCCTAACCTACGAGCGGTACTTC. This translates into CATSRDTTLTYERYF.